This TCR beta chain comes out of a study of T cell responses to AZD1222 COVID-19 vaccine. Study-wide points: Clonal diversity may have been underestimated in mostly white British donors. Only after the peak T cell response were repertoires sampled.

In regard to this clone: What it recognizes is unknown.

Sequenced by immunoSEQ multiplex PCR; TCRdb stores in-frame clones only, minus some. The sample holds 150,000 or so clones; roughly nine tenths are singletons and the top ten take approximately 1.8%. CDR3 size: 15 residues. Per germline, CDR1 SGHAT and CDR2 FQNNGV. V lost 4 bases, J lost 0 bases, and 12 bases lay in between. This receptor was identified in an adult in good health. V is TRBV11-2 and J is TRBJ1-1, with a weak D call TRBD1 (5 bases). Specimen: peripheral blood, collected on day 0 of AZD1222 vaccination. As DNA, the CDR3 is TGTGCCAGCAGCTCCTCAGGGAATATGAACACTGAAGCTTTCTTT. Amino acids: CASSSSGNMNTEAFF.